This T cell receptor beta chain was observed in a study of metastatic and nonmetastatic thyroid tumors. At the level of the study: It was across blood and tumor or nodule tissue from malignant and benign thyroid patients that repertoires were compared. Whole-study findings and limits: Significantly greater TCR beta diversity was reportedly found in malignant thyroid tumors than in benign nodules (in blood and tumor).

This clone was observed at least ten times. Antigen unknown. All patients were treatment-naive before thyroid surgery. As handled by the study authors: A papillary thyroid cancer distant-metastasis classifier was built from CDR3 differences across clinicopathological groups. TCRdb re-processed the PCR reads through MiXCR. What appears here as the V and J calls and clone size reflects TCRdb's work, not the paper's. The table lists 30,000 or so clones, approximately 7.4% of them singletons. This sequence was found in a female donor with papillary thyroid cancer or a benign thyroid nodule (not recorded which). Some clones in this sample may be carry-over from other donors' samples. Material: blood.

CDR3 DNA: TGTGCCAGCAGTTTGTGGGGGAAGTCAGGGAGGACTGAAGCTTTCTTT. Translation gives CASSLWGKSGRTEAFF. The chain combines TRBV28 with TRBJ1-1; possibly TRBD1 for D (5 bases). Germline V gene data show CDR1 as MDHEN and CDR2 as SYDVKM. V lost 3 bases, J lost 5 bases, and 19 bases lay in between. The CDR3 runs 16 residues. The variable domain in full, with the rest retrieved from reference TRBV28 and TRBJ1-1, is DVKVTQSSRYLVKRTGEKVFLECVQDMDHENMFWYRQDPGLGLRLIYFSYDVKMKEKGDIPEGYSVSREKKERFSLILESASTNQTSMYLCASSLWGKSGRTEAFFGQGTRLTVV.